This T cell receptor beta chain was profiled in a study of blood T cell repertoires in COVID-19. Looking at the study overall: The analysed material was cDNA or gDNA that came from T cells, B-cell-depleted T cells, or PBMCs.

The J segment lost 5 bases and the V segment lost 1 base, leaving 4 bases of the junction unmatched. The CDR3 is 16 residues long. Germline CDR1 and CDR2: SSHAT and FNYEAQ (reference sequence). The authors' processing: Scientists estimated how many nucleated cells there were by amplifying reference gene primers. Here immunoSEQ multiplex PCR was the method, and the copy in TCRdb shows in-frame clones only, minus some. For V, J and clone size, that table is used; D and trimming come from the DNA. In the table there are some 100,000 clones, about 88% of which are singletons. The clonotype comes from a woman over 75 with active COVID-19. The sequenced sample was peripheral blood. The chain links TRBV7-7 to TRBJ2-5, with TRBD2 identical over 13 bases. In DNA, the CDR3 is TGTGCCAGCAGCTTAGGGACTAGCGGGAGTCACGAGACCCAGTACTTC. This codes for CASSLGTSGSHETQYF.